Described below is a single T cell receptor (beta chain) sequence and its context. Its specificity is unknown. The CDR3 is 16 amino acids. Trimming removed 8 bases from V and 1 base from J, with 17 bases in between. Germline V gives CDR1 WSHSY, CDR2 SAAADI. TCRdb re-analysed the 5' RACE reads in MiXCR, keeping a single row per CDR3 protein. Of around 530,000 distinct CDR3 sequences in the sample, about 16% were seen once. The sample is drawn from a study of identical twins. Findings of the study overall: Sequences that were out-of-frame, alpha and twin-shared displayed an excess of low generation probability.

The data were also submitted as part of a second study, on yellow fever vaccine responses in identical twins.

The sequenced material came from CD4+ T cells sorted from blood. This clonotype originated in a woman between 18 and 29 years old in good health. The chain is built from TRBV10-2 and TRBJ2-2; TRBD1 is a possible D gene (6 bases). The CDR3 reads CASAPSGTLNTGELFF. The CDR3 DNA reads TGCGCCAGCGCCCCCTCCGGGACACTGAACACCGGGGAGCTGTTTTTT.